This T cell receptor beta chain was found in a study of cytomegalovirus exposure and HLA in healthy donors. This PCR relied on a set of 60 Vbeta primers and 13 Jbeta primers. Profiled with immunoSEQ multiplex PCR; TCRdb holds only in-frame clones, not every one. The table includes under 150,000 clones, over 75% detected once. Study-level findings and limits: Productive status was seen about 90% or about 30% of the time for most TCR beta V segments in an earlier analysis.

Notes on this clone: Antigen unknown.

Trimming took 1 base from V and 4 from J, leaving 7 bases between them. Per the germline V gene, CDR1 is SGHVS and CDR2 is FQNEAQ. This CDR3 contains 13 residues. What was sequenced was PBMCs. The chain recombines TRBV7-8 with TRBJ1-1; no clear D. The clonotype originates from a woman between 18 and 29 years old in good health and CMV-seronegative. CDR3 in DNA: TGTGCCAGCAGCTTAGGAGGTGGCACTGAAGCTTTCTTT. Residues: CASSLGGGTEAFF.